This T cell receptor (beta chain) emerged from a study of identical twins. The study, taken as a whole, reports: Researchers reported weaker excess twin sharing in beta out-of-frame sequences. The models systematically underestimated how much out-of-frame TCR alpha was shared in monozygotic twins.

Only a few counts were recorded for this clonotype. Its antigen is unidentified. V was shortened by 6 bases and J by 0 bases, with 9 bases between the two germline ends. This CDR3 spans 15 amino acids. Using its own MiXCR run on the 5' RACE reads, TCRdb lists one record per CDR3 protein. The table lists 450,000 to 650,000 distinct CDR3 sequences, 9.5% to 10% of them singletons, with around 3.1% in the top ten. These same records also appear under a second study, on yellow fever vaccine responses in identical twins.

The chain links TRBV12-3 or TRBV12-4 to TRBJ2-6; D is ambiguous. The sequence came from a woman aged 18-29 years in good health. Sequencing was carried out using PBMCs. CDR3: CASRYSSSGANVLTF. DNA for the CDR3: TGTGCCAGCAGATACAGCAGCTCTGGGGCCAACGTCCTGACTTTC.